These 9 T cell receptor beta chains were sequenced from one sample in a study of vaccination effects on CD4 cells after COVID-19. Only in-frame clones appear in the TCRdb table, and some are missing; sequencing was by immunoSEQ multiplex PCR. Here the sample spans 65,000 to 75,000 clones, around 74% being singletons. No cognate antigen is known for these TCRs. Before sequencing took place, the ViraFEST assay used viral peptide pools to expand antigen-specific CD4+ T cells. After roughly 10 days in culture, the CD4+ T cells were isolated. Two-dose vaccination with either BNT162b2 or mRNA-1273 was given to the participants. The source material was CD4+ T cells from PBMCs cultured with HCoV-229E spike peptides, sampled after COVID-19 vaccination. These receptors were taken from a human donor who received a COVID-19 vaccine.

This clone was counted between two and nine times. CDR3 residues: CASSRTGGEQYV. In nucleotides, the CDR3 is TGTGCCAGCAGCCGGACAGGGGGCGAGCAGTACGTC. The chain couples TRBV5-6 to TRBJ2-7, with 10 positions matching TRBD1. Germline values: CDR1 SGHDT, CDR2 YYEEEE. V was pared by 4 bases and J by 6 bases, with 1 base of the junction left unmatched. This CDR3 contains 12 residues.

The chain has TRBV6-2 or TRBV6-3 and TRBJ1-1; 9 bases are a match to TRBD1. The CDR3 loop spans 12 amino acids. V lost 4 bases to trimming and J lost 12 bases; unmatched junction nucleotides: 6. Germline values: CDR1 MNHEY, CDR2 SVGEGT. The CDR3 region has the DNA TGTGCCAGCAGTTCCGGGACAGGGCTGACTTTCTTT. Protein sequence: CASSSGTGLTFF.

The rearrangement joins TRBV7-9 to TRBJ1-1, with TRBD1 matching over 8 bases. V lost 7 bases to trimming and J lost 1 base; unmatched junction nucleotides: 5. CDR1 is SEHNR, CDR2 FQNEAQ, per germline (reference sequence). The CDR3 runs to 14 residues. In nucleotides, the CDR3 is TGTGCCAGCATAGGGGACAGGCGGAACACTGAAGCTTTCTTT. Its translation: CASIGDRRNTEAFF.

The chain recombines TRBV7-2 with TRBJ2-7; D ambiguous. CDR3 length: 14 residues. The V gene's germline CDR1 is SGHTA and CDR2 FQGNSA. The V end was cut by 1 base, the J end by 6 bases, with 13 bases between. CDR3 loop: CASSLDRSASEQYV. In DNA, the CDR3 is TGTGCCAGCAGCTTAGATCGATCGGCAAGCGAGCAGTACGTC.

This clone occurred a few times. The genes are TRBV3-1 (or the pseudogene TRBV3-2) and TRBJ1-3; D gene unclear. V was clipped by 4 bases and J by 1 base, with 8 bases between them. The CDR3 is 14 amino acids. Germline CDR1 LGHDT, CDR2 YNNKEL (reference sequence). The CDR3 sequence is CASSLPSSGNTIYF. The DNA of the CDR3 is TGTGCCAGCAGCCTACCAAGTTCTGGAAACACCATATATTTT.

The rearrangement uses TRBV19 and TRBJ1-5, with D uncertain. V was cut by 10 bases and J by 6 bases, with 19 bases left in between. Germline V gene data show CDR1 as LNHDA and CDR2 as SQIVND (reference sequence). The CDR3 runs to 14 residues. The CDR3 DNA reads TGTGCCACCGTGGCTGGCGGGTCTATTCAGCCCCAGCATTTT. As protein: CATVAGGSIQPQHF.

The chain joins TRBV5-1 to TRBJ1-2; a possible D gene is TRBD1 (6 bases). This CDR3 region has 14 residues. Germline V gene data show CDR1 as SGHRS and CDR2 as YFSETQ. Trimming took 0 bases from V and 8 from J, leaving 14 bases between them. CDR3 sequence: CASSLAPGGEGYTF. CDR3 coding DNA: TGCGCCAGCAGCTTGGCCCCGGGGGGCGAAGGCTACACCTTC.

With regard to this clone: Other DNA sequences in the same sample also yield this CDR3. The chain is built from TRBV30 and TRBJ1-1, with D hard to call. Germline CDR1 reads GTSNPN; CDR2 reads SVGIG (reference sequence). V dropped 1 base and J dropped 0 bases, with 6 bases sitting between them. The CDR3 has 13 amino acids. Here the CDR3 reads CAWSGQMNTEAFF. The CDR3 nucleotides read TGTGCCTGGAGTGGACAAATGAACACTGAAGCTTTCTTT.

This clone appeared a few times. This chain links TRBV7-2 with TRBJ2-1; 9 bases line up with TRBD1. The CDR3 contains 15 residues. The germline V gene encodes CDR1 SGHTA and CDR2 FQGNSA. V was pared by 5 bases and J by 6 bases, with 8 bases of the junction left unmatched. Written as DNA, the CDR3 is TGTGCCAGCAGCGTCTTGAGGACAGGGGTCAATGAGCAGTTCTTC. This codes for CASSVLRTGVNEQFF.